This TCR beta chain was obtained from a study of OX40 agonist ivuxolimab in advanced cancers. Study in general: With ivuxolimab, an agonistic anti-OX40 (CD134) antibody, patients were treated. Ivuxolimab was delivered to patients intravenously every 2 weeks at doses spanning 0.01 to 10 mg/kg.

The method was immunoSEQ multiplex PCR; TCRdb's version includes in-frame clones alone and lacks a portion of them. The table lists roughly 92,000 clones, approximately 88% of them singletons. The germline CDR1 and CDR2 sequences are LNHDA and SQIVND (reference sequence). CDR3 length: 15 amino acids. The junction had 3 bases not matched to a gene; V was cut back by 2 bases and J by 2 bases. Study-wide results and limits: In the 0.1 to 3.0 mg/kg range, CD4+ and CD8+ blood T cells had expanded clonally by week 6.

With respect to this clone: Its antigen remains unknown.

V gene TRBV19 combines with J gene TRBJ2-7; 10 bases fit TRBD2. The sample in question was CD4+ or CD8+ T cells sorted from blood, obtained in a trial of the OX40 agonist ivuxolimab. This clonotype was obtained from an adult with an advanced solid tumor such as melanoma, head and neck, liver or kidney cancer. The CDR3 region is CASSILAGVTYEQYF. The CDR3 DNA is TGTGCCAGTAGTATACTAGCGGGAGTAACCTACGAGCAGTACTTC.